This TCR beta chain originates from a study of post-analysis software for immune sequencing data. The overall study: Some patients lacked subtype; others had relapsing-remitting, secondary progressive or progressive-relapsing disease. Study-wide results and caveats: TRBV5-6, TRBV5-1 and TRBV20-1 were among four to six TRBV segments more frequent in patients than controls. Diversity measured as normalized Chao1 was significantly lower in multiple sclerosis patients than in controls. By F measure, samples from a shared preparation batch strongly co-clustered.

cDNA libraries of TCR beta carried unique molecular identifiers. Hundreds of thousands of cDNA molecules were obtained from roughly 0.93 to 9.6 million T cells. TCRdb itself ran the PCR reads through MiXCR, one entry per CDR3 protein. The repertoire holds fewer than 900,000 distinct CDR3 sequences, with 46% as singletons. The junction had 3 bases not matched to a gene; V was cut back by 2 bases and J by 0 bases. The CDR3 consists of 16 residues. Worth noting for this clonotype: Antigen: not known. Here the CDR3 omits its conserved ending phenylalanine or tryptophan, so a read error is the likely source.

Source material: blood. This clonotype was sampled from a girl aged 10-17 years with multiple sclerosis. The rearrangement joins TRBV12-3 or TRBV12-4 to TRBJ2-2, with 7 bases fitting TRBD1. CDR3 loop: CASSLQGTANTGELFC. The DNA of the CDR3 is TGTGCCAGCAGTTTACAAGGGACAGCGAACACCGGGGAGCTGTTTTGT.